Listed here are 11 T cell receptor delta chains from one sample, sequenced in a study of gamma-delta chains in newborns, infants, children. TCRdb re-called the reads via CATT. Among some 3,500 delta-chain clones listed, approximately 1.3% were seen once. Sequencing was performed on blood. These receptors were obtained from a child who was a newborn, infant or young child, either healthy, febrile or measles-vaccinated (not recorded which).

Concerning this clone itself: TCRdb's protein, taken from a much larger clone, differs from this DNA's translation at residue 4, likely owing to a read error; the protein displayed comes from the DNA. The rearrangement links TRDV2 to TRDJ3, with 13 positions matching TRDD3. V trimming: 4 bases; J trimming: 0 bases; junction bases outside the gene matches: 14. Germline lookup yields CDR1 GEAIGNYY and CDR2 EKD. This CDR3 comprises 22 residues. The CDR3 protein is CACEKVLGDTREPSWDTRQMFF. The CDR3 nucleotides read TGTGCCTGTGAAAAAGTACTGGGGGATACGCGGGAACCCTCCTGGGACACCCGACAGATGTTTTTC.

A note on this clone: TCRdb attributes to this sequence the protein of a much larger clone, which differs from the DNA translation at residue 17; a read error is likely, and the protein displayed is translated from the DNA. The chain couples TRDV2 to TRDJ3, with 11 nucleotides matching TRDD3. The CDR3 has 19 residues. The germline V gene has CDR1 GEAIGNYY and CDR2 EKD. The CDR3 coding sequence is TGTGCCTGTGACCCGGCACTGGGGGATAGCTCCTGGGACACCCGACAGACGTTTTTC. It specifies CACDPALGDSSWDTRQTFF.

This clone was seen more than once but under ten times. The translation of this DNA and the TCRdb protein of a much larger clone differ at residue 5, probably owing to a read error; the protein shown here is translated from the DNA. This chain connects TRDV2 to TRDJ3, with unresolved D. The CDR3 is 18 amino acids. Germline CDR1 GEAIGNYY, CDR2 EKD. V lost 3 bases, J lost 0 bases, and 14 bases lay in between. In DNA, the CDR3 is TGTGCCTGTGACCCCGGTGGGACCAGCTCCTGGGACACCCGACAGATGTTTTTC. Amino acids: CACDPGGTSSWDTRQMFF.

About this clone: A far larger clone lies a single base away; this is likely a read error. Other DNA sequences in this specimen translate into the identical CDR3. The genes are TRDV2 and TRDJ3, with 9 bases that match TRDD3. The germline gives CDR1 GEAIGNYY, CDR2 EKD. The CDR3 consists of 17 residues. The CDR3 DNA follows: TGTGCCTGTGACCTACTGGGGGACCCCTGGGACACCAGACAGATGTTTTTC. Translating it yields CACDLLGDPWDTRQMFF.

Worth noting for this clone: A far larger clone is one base from this, pointing to a likely read error. Other DNA sequences from this sample encode an identical CDR3 as well. This rearrangement joins TRDV2 to TRDJ2; 12 bases match TRDD3. The CDR3 loop spans 16 amino acids. CDR1 GEAIGNYY and CDR2 EKD come from the germline V gene. CDR3 in amino acids: CACDTLGDTLTAQLFF. For the CDR3, the DNA is TGTGCCTGTGACACACTGGGGGATACTTTGACGGCACAACTCTTCTTT.

To note about this clone: A read error is likely here: a far larger clone is one base away. This CDR3 is also generated by other DNA sequences in the sample. The V call is TRDV2, the J call TRDJ3, with TRDD3 matching 8 bases. The CDR3 totals 17 residues. Germline loops: CDR1 GEAIGNYY, CDR2 EKD. CDR3 residues: CACGTGGYSWDTRQMFF. The CDR3 nucleotides are TGTGCCTGTGGCACCGGGGGATACTCCTGGGACACCCGACAGATGTTTTTC.

The sample holds a few counts of this clone. A far larger clone is a single base away, which makes a read error likely. The same CDR3 also results from other DNA sequences found in this sample. The chain has TRDV2 and TRDJ2, with 11 bases identical to TRDD3. This CDR3 spans 18 amino acids. The germline CDR1 and CDR2 sequences are GEAIGNYY and EKD. The CDR3 region has the DNA TGCGCCTGTGACACCGGAGGTGGGGGATACGCTTTGACAGCACAACTCTTCTTT. Translation: CACDTGGGGYALTAQLFF.

Remarks on this clone: TCRdb's listed protein matches a much larger clone and diverges from this DNA's translation at residue 8, likely through a read error; the protein shown comes from the DNA. This chain links TRDV2 with TRDJ3; 8 positions agree with TRDD3. CDR3 length: 18 residues. The junction had 6 bases not matched to a gene; V was cut back by 3 bases and J by 0 bases. Germline-derived CDR1 and CDR2 are GEAIGNYY and EKD. The CDR3 is CACDYWGVRSWDTRQMFF. The CDR3 bases are TGTGCCTGTGACTACTGGGGGGTACGCTCCTGGGACACCCGACAGATGTTTTTC.

A word on this clone: This sequence is one base from a far larger clone and is likely a read error. The sample holds other DNA sequences that translate to the same CDR3. This sequence joins TRDV2 and TRDJ3; 10 positions agree with TRDD3. This CDR3 is 20 amino acids long. With V trimmed by 3 bases and J by 1 base, 11 bases remained unmatched. CDR1 GEAIGNYY and CDR2 EKD come from the germline V gene. The CDR3 nucleotides read TGTGCCTGTGACCCCTTACTGGGGGATGAGGGTTCCTGGGACACCCGACAGATGTTTTTC. This codes for CACDPLLGDEGSWDTRQMFF.

This clone was recorded a few times. It is likely a read error: a sequence one base away is far more abundant. Other nucleotide sequences from this sample produce the same CDR3. This rearrangement joins TRDV2 to TRDJ3, with 10 positions matching TRDD3. The length of the CDR3 is 20 residues. Germline assignment: CDR1 GEAIGNYY and CDR2 EKD. The chain's CDR3 is CACDRIGGYPSSWDTRQMFF. The DNA for the CDR3 is TGTGCCTGCGACAGAATTGGGGGATACCCCAGCTCCTGGGACACCCGACAGATGTTTTTC.

Remarks on this clone: The likely explanation is a read error, given a far larger clone one base away. The rearrangement links TRDV2 to TRDJ2; TRDD3 matches at 11 bases. V was clipped by 5 bases and J by 3 bases; unmatched bases: 4. CDR1 and CDR2 from the germline V gene are GEAIGNYY and EKD. The CDR3 covers 15 residues. The CDR3 loop reads CACGILGDMTAQLFF. In DNA form, the CDR3 reads TGTGCCTGTGGCATACTGGGGGATATGACAGCACAACTCTTCTTT.